Shown below are 23 T cell receptor beta chains from a single sample sequenced in a study of cytomegalovirus exposure and HLA in healthy donors. Primers: 60 Vbeta forward and 13 Jbeta reverse. Clones were sequenced by immunoSEQ multiplex PCR, and TCRdb holds only the in-frame ones, with some missing. Of 85,000 to 120,000 clones listed, approximately 80% are singletons. The sample taken for sequencing was PBMCs. The receptors were sampled from a male donor in good health and CMV-seropositive.

The chain recombines TRBV11-3 with TRBJ2-7; D is perhaps TRBD2 (5 bases). CDR3 length: 13 amino acids. Germline assignment: CDR1 SGHNT and CDR2 YENEEA. Trimming took off 5 bases at V and 5 bases at J, with 13 bases between the two ends. CDR3 region: CASSPEAGNEQYF. CDR3 DNA: TGTGCCAGCAGCCCTGAGGCCGGGAACGAGCAGTACTTC. Complete variable domain (other parts from reference TRBV11-3 and TRBJ2-7): EAGVVQSPRYKIIEKKQPVAFWCNPISGHNTLYWYLQNLGQGPELLIRYENEEAVDDSQLPKDRFSAERLKGVDSTLKIQPAELGDSAVYLCASSPEAGNEQYFGPGTRLTVT.

The rearrangement joins TRBV7-2 to TRBJ2-1, with D hard to call. Germline V gives CDR1 SGHTA, CDR2 FQGNSA. This CDR3 has 13 amino acids. The V gene lost 2 bases and the J gene lost 10 bases, with 12 bases spanning the gap. The CDR3 nucleotides are TGTGCCAGCAGCTTACGAAGCGAATCGGAGCAGTTCTTC. Amino acids: CASSLRSESEQFF. Full variable domain (missing parts from reference TRBV7-2 and TRBJ2-1): GAGVSQSPSNKVTEKGKDVELRCDPISGHTALYWYRQSLGQGLEFLIYFQGNSAPDKSGLPSDRFSAERTGGSVSTLTIQRTQQEDSAVYLCASSLRSESEQFFGPGTRLTVL.

The V and J genes are TRBV7-2 and TRBJ1-2, with D possibly matching TRBD1 (6 bases). Trimming pared 3 bases from V and 6 bases from J, leaving 11 bases between. The CDR3 length is 13 residues. CDR1 is SGHTA, CDR2 FQGNSA, per germline. The CDR3, as DNA: TGTGCCAGCAGCTTCCAGGGGCGGAATGGCTACACCTTC. Its protein is CASSFQGRNGYTF.

The chain employs TRBV21-1 and TRBJ2-7; whether TRBD2, the table's D call, matches the DNA was not checked. TRBV21-1 is described as a pseudogene. The CDR3 loop spans 15 amino acids. The CDR3 loop reads CASTISGTRSYEQYF. CDR3 nucleotide sequence: TGTGCCAGCACCATAAGCGGGACACGGTCCTACGAGCAGTACTTC.

The genes are TRBV28 and TRBJ2-1; 8 bases map to TRBD2. The length of the CDR3 is 14 residues. Germline trimming cut 3 bases from V and 6 bases from J; bases unmatched to any gene: 4. Germline assignment: CDR1 MDHEN and CDR2 SYDVKM. CDR3 sequence (DNA): TGTGCCAGCAGTTTCTCGGGACTAGGCAATGAGCAGTTCTTC. Protein sequence: CASSFSGLGNEQFF.

This clone was counted a few times. In nucleotides, the CDR3 is TGTGCCAGCAGCTTAGCGGGCTACCCAGCCTACGAGCAGTACTTC. Residues: CASSLAGYPAYEQYF. The chain links TRBV7-9 to TRBJ2-7, with D unresolved. Trimming stripped 0 bases from V and 2 bases from J, with 11 bases between. Germline values: CDR1 SEHNR, CDR2 FQNEAQ (reference sequence). The CDR3 runs to 15 residues.

The table lists this clone with a few counts. This rearrangement joins TRBV11-2 to TRBJ2-1; tentative D call: TRBD2 (7 bases). The CDR3 runs to 15 residues. V was pared by 1 base and J by 7 bases, with 14 bases between. Germline V gene data show CDR1 as SGHAT and CDR2 as FQNNGV. CDR3 bases: TGTGCCAGCAGCTTAGTCCGGGGAGGGGGGAATGAGCAGTTCTTC. Translated: CASSLVRGGGNEQFF.

This clone was seen only a few times. The rearrangement joins TRBV7-9 to TRBJ2-1, with 9 bases aligning to TRBD2. This CDR3 is built from 15 residues. Germline trimming cut 5 bases from V and 0 bases from J; bases unmatched to any gene: 2. Germline V CDR1 and CDR2: SEHNR, FQNEAQ (reference sequence). The CDR3 here is CASSLSGGSYNEQFF. CDR3 bases: TGTGCCAGCAGCCTTAGCGGGGGCTCCTACAATGAGCAGTTCTTC.

This clone was seen more than once but under ten times. The chain is built from TRBV28 and TRBJ2-7, with D unclear. The germline gives CDR1 MDHEN, CDR2 SYDVKM. The CDR3 length is 13 residues. Trimming stripped 7 bases from V and 5 bases from J, with 15 bases between. CDR3 nucleotide sequence: TGTGCCAGCACCGACGGGTCGGCCGACGAGCAGTACTTC. Translated: CASTDGSADEQYF.

This clone has only a few counts. This chain links TRBV28 with TRBJ2-7, with 9 bases lining up with TRBD1. The CDR3 is made up of 14 amino acids. Trimming cost V 6 bases and J 4 bases; bases outside gene matches: 7. Germline V gene data show CDR1 as MDHEN and CDR2 as SYDVKM. CDR3 bases: TGTGCCAGCAGAGGGGGACAGGGAATATACGAGCAGTACTTC. Translation: CASRGGQGIYEQYF.

V and J are TRBV5-1 and TRBJ2-7; 10 nucleotides agree with TRBD1. CDR3 size: 13 residues. CDR1 is SGHRS and CDR2 is YFSETQ in the germline V gene. Germline trimming cut 8 bases from V and 4 bases from J; bases unmatched to any gene: 6. The CDR3 DNA sequence: TGCGCCAGTAGACAGGGGGCATCTTACGAGCAGTACTTC. Amino acids: CASRQGASYEQYF.

The chain links TRBV4-3 to TRBJ1-2; D gene ambiguous. From germline, CDR1 is LGHNA and CDR2 YSLEER. The CDR3 is 17 residues long. V dropped 0 bases and J dropped 0 bases, with 14 bases sitting between them. Here the CDR3 DNA reads TGCGCCAGCAGCCAAGATGATAGTACTGAAGCTAACTATGGCTACACCTTC. Its protein product is CASSQDDSTEANYGYTF.

The gene calls are TRBV29-1 and TRBJ1-1; perhaps TRBD1 as D (6 bases). Looked up from germline, CDR1 is SQVTM and CDR2 is ANQGSEA. V was cut by 1 base and J by 4 bases, with 10 bases left in between. This CDR3 is built from 13 residues. The CDR3: CSVEGQGSTEAFF. For the CDR3, the DNA is TGCAGCGTTGAAGGTCAGGGGAGCACTGAAGCTTTCTTT.

The chain employs TRBV10-3 and TRBJ1-2, with TRBD1 matching over 7 bases. The CDR3 is 15 residues long. The trim removed 0 bases at V and 8 bases at J, leaving 9 bases unmatched. Germline V lookup: CDR1 ENHRY, CDR2 SYGVKD. For the CDR3, the DNA is TGTGCCATCAGTGAGTCCGCCAGGGGGGCGGGCGGCTACACCTTC. This encodes CAISESARGAGGYTF.

The chain has TRBV19 and TRBJ2-5; 16 bases agree with TRBD2. The V and J ends lost 6 bases and 5 bases, in that order; junction bases with no gene match: 9. The CDR3 covers 17 residues. Germline lookup yields CDR1 LNHDA and CDR2 SQIVND (reference sequence). The CDR3 here is CASSLGLAGGVGETQYF. The CDR3, as DNA: TGTGCCAGTAGCTTGGGACTAGCGGGAGGGGTCGGGGAGACCCAGTACTTC.

This clone was observed a handful of times. The chain links TRBV11-3 to TRBJ2-7; TRBD2 might be the D (5 bases). This CDR3 has 16 amino acids. Trimming cost V 0 bases and J 6 bases, with 18 bases left between them. CDR1 SGHNT and CDR2 YENEEA come from the germline V gene. The CDR3 DNA sequence: TGTGCCAGCAGCTTAGATGCGAGCGGCAGCCCGGCCGAGCAGTACTTC. This gives the protein CASSLDASGSPAEQYF. Based on the CDR3 plus reference TRBV11-3 and TRBJ2-7, the full variable domain is EAGVVQSPRYKIIEKKQPVAFWCNPISGHNTLYWYLQNLGQGPELLIRYENEEAVDDSQLPKDRFSAERLKGVDSTLKIQPAELGDSAVYLCASSLDASGSPAEQYFGPGTRLTVT.

This chain joins TRBV28 and TRBJ2-7; TRBD2 agrees at 9 bases. Germline loops: CDR1 MDHEN, CDR2 SYDVKM. V was clipped by 3 bases and J by 0 bases; unmatched bases: 6. The CDR3 spans 16 residues. In nucleotides, the CDR3 is TGTGCCAGCAGTTTCCCTAGCGGGAAACCCTCCTACGAGCAGTACTTC. It codes for CASSFPSGKPSYEQYF.

The rearrangement joins TRBV2 to TRBJ2-7, with TRBD2 identical over 7 bases. The V gene end was trimmed by 4 bases and the J gene end by 2 bases; junction bases not matched to a gene: 11. CDR1 SNHLY and CDR2 FYNNEI come from the germline V gene. This CDR3 comprises 16 residues. The chain's CDR3 is CASSGLIASGAYEQYF. The CDR3 region has the DNA TGTGCCAGCAGTGGATTGATAGCTAGCGGAGCCTACGAGCAGTACTTC.

This sequence joins TRBV7-9 and TRBJ2-1; TRBD2 matches at 9 bases. Trimming removed 11 bases from V and 6 bases from J; junction bases left unmatched: 11. This CDR3 has 14 amino acids. Germline assignment: CDR1 SEHNR and CDR2 FQNEAQ (reference sequence). The CDR3 spells CAGSGTSRSNEQFF. The CDR3 nucleotides are TGTGCCGGATCCGGGACTAGCCGTTCCAATGAGCAGTTCTTC.

The rearrangement links TRBV30 to TRBJ1-2, with no clear D. CDR1 is GTSNPN and CDR2 is SVGIG in the germline V gene (reference sequence). Trimming removed 4 bases at V and 8 bases at J, with 20 bases between. The CDR3 has 14 residues. The CDR3: CAWIGPPVGGGYTF. The CDR3 DNA reads as TGTGCCTGGATCGGGCCCCCAGTAGGAGGCGGCTACACCTTC. Together with reference TRBV30 and TRBJ1-2, the CDR3 gives the full variable domain: SQTIHQWPATLVQPVGSPLSLECTVEGTSNPNLYWYRQAAGRGLQLLFYSVGIGQISSEVPQNLSASRPQDRQFILSSKKLLLSDSGFYLCAWIGPPVGGGYTFGSGTRLTVV.

J is TRBJ2-1 and V is TRBV19; TRBD2 aligns across 8 bases. The CDR3 loop spans 15 amino acids. Germline V gene lookup returns CDR1 LNHDA and CDR2 SQIVND (reference sequence). J gave up 4 bases and V 5 bases, and 7 bases lay outside the gene matches. CDR3 in DNA: TGTGCCAGTAGTGGTGGATTAGCGGGGTACAATGAGCAGTTCTTC. It specifies CASSGGLAGYNEQFF.

The sample holds one count of this clone. The chain links TRBV5-6 to TRBJ1-2, with D tentatively TRBD1 (6 bases). V gave up 4 bases and J gave up 1 base, with 14 bases separating them. This CDR3 contains 15 residues. Germline CDR1 is SGHDT and CDR2 is YYEEEE. CDR3 DNA sequence: TGTGCCAGCAGCCGAATCAACAGGGATAACTATGGCTACACCTTC. Its translation is CASSRINRDNYGYTF.

The chain employs TRBV29-1 and TRBJ2-3, with TRBD2 matching over 14 bases. V was clipped by 2 bases and J by 3 bases; unmatched bases: 7. Germline V gives CDR1 SQVTM, CDR2 ANQGSEA. CDR3 length: 17 amino acids. The CDR3 DNA follows: TGCAGCGTTGAACAATACGGGACTAGCGGGAGTACAGATACGCAGTATTTT. The encoded protein is CSVEQYGTSGSTDTQYF.